This section outlines one T cell receptor (beta chain) sequence together with its context. This sample was included in a study of control samples from healthy donors and cancer patients. Repertoires were generated with immunoSEQ multiplex PCR, while TCRdb's copy carries only in-frame clones and drops some. The sample lists roughly 220,000 clones, 90% to 95% occurring once. V shed 7 bases, J shed 4 bases, and the junction held 9 bases outside the gene matches. CDR1 and CDR2 (germline): MNHEY, SVGAGI. The CDR3 totals 14 residues. This chain connects TRBV6-5 to TRBJ1-1, with 7 positions matching TRBD1. The sample comprised blood. The receptor was derived from a man aged 45 to 65 in good health. The CDR3 region has the DNA TGTGCCAGCACCACCCAAGGGGGCTCCACTGAAGCTTTCTTT. It encodes CASTTQGGSTEAFF.